A single sample gave rise to the 25 T cell receptor beta chains below, sequenced in a study of CD8 T cells in ankylosing spondylitis. TCRdb re-called the 5' RACE reads through MiXCR, storing one row per CDR3 protein. The sample has some 250,000 distinct CDR3 sequences; more than 20% are singletons. The sample comprised blood, either unsorted or a sorted T cell fraction (not recorded which). The receptors shown here come from a male donor with ankylosing spondylitis or in good health (not recorded which).

This chain connects TRBV20-1 to TRBJ2-1; D is ambiguous. This CDR3 has 13 residues. V lost 3 bases and J 4 bases, leaving 10 bases between the germline ends. CDR1 and CDR2 (germline): DFQATT, SNEGSKA (reference sequence). CDR3 sequence reads: CSASHASYNEQFF. The CDR3 DNA follows: TGCAGTGCTAGCCACGCGTCGTACAATGAGCAGTTCTTC.

The chain employs TRBV20-1 and TRBJ2-7; 14 bases align to TRBD2. There are 16 residues in the CDR3. CDR1 is DFQATT and CDR2 is SNEGSKA in the germline V gene (reference sequence). The CDR3 here is CGLVGLAGGPRYEQYF. The CDR3 DNA reads as TGCGGACTGGTTGGACTAGCGGGGGGTCCCCGCTACGAGCAGTACTTC.

This rearrangement joins TRBV29-1 to TRBJ2-3, with 10 nucleotides matching TRBD2. The CDR3 runs 14 residues. Germline-derived CDR1 and CDR2 are SQVTM and ANQGSEA. The V segment lost 2 bases and the J segment 3 bases; nucleotides outside the gene matches: 2. Here the CDR3 DNA reads TGCAGCGTTGAACCTAGCGGGGGAACAGATACGCAGTATTTT. This gives the protein CSVEPSGGTDTQYF.

The V call is TRBV5-6, the J call TRBJ2-7; D is unresolved. V lost 4 bases and J lost 1, with 6 bases in between. CDR3 length equals 12 residues. Germline V gene sequence: CDR1 SGHDT, CDR2 YYEEEE. The CDR3 sequence is CASSTGSYEQYF. The CDR3 region has the DNA TGTGCCAGCAGCACGGGTTCCTACGAGCAGTACTTC.

This rearrangement joins TRBV29-1 to TRBJ1-1; 9 nucleotides line up with TRBD1. Germline-derived CDR1 and CDR2 are SQVTM and ANQGSEA. V trimming: 2 bases; J trimming: 7 bases; junction bases outside the gene matches: 5. This CDR3 comprises 13 residues. CDR3: CSVETDRGIEAFF. The CDR3 DNA follows: TGCAGCGTTGAAACCGACAGGGGGATTGAAGCTTTCTTT.

This clonotype was recorded at least ten times. The gene calls are TRBV29-1 and TRBJ1-1; no clear D gene. Between the trimmed V and J ends, which lost 6 bases and 0 bases, there was a span of 11 bases. Looked up from germline, CDR1 is SQVTM and CDR2 is ANQGSEA. The CDR3 sequence is 13 residues long. This CDR3 is CSVQRDMNTEAFF. As DNA, the CDR3 is TGCAGCGTCCAGCGAGACATGAACACTGAAGCTTTCTTT.

This clonotype showed up just a few times. The chain carries TRBV4-2 and TRBJ2-1, with D perhaps TRBD1 or TRBD2 (5 bases each). V was clipped by 2 bases and J by 4 bases, with 21 bases between them. This CDR3 has 18 amino acids. CDR1 LGHNA and CDR2 YNFKEQ come from the germline V gene. The chain's CDR3 is CASSQFLRGRSLYNEQFF. DNA of the CDR3: TGTGCCAGCAGCCAATTTTTACGGGGACGCTCCTTGTACAATGAGCAGTTCTTC.

This clonotype has a count of ten or more. The V call is TRBV7-2, the J call TRBJ2-7, with TRBD2 identical over 9 bases. Germline values: CDR1 SGHTA, CDR2 FQGNSA. J gave up 5 bases and V 5 bases, and 7 bases lay outside the gene matches. The CDR3 covers 14 residues. The DNA of the CDR3 is TGTGCCAGCAGCCCGACGTCTAGCGGGGACGAGCAGTACTTC. This gives the protein CASSPTSSGDEQYF. The whole variable domain, remainder taken from reference TRBV7-2 and TRBJ2-7, is GAGVSQSPSNKVTEKGKDVELRCDPISGHTALYWYRQSLGQGLEFLIYFQGNSAPDKSGLPSDRFSAERTGGSVSTLTIQRTQQEDSAVYLCASSPTSSGDEQYFGPGTRLTVT.

This clonotype has a count of ten or more. The chain has TRBV20-1 and TRBJ2-1, with 11 nucleotides matching TRBD1. Germline-derived CDR1 and CDR2 are DFQATT and SNEGSKA (reference sequence). The CDR3 has 13 residues. J lost 8 bases, V lost 5 bases, and 5 bases had no gene match. This chain's CDR3 is CSAHRDRGDEQFF. The CDR3 DNA sequence: TGCAGTGCTCACCGGGACAGGGGGGATGAGCAGTTCTTC.

At least ten counts were recorded for this clonotype. The rearrangement joins TRBV20-1 to TRBJ2-1, with D perhaps matching TRBD1 or TRBD2 (5 bases each). This CDR3 has 15 residues. With 0 bases removed from V and 8 bases from J, the gap between germline ends came to 17 bases. The V gene's germline CDR1 is DFQATT and CDR2 SNEGSKA (reference sequence). CDR3 sequence reads: CSARDGQGDPHEQFF. CDR3 sequence (DNA): TGCAGTGCTAGAGATGGCCAGGGAGACCCCCATGAGCAGTTCTTC.

This clonotype was seen ten or more times. This chain connects TRBV5-1 to TRBJ1-5; TRBD1 is a possible D gene (5 bases). CDR1 is SGHRS, CDR2 YFSETQ, per germline. The CDR3 contains 13 residues. Trimming took off 2 bases at V and 6 bases at J, with 9 bases between the two ends. CDR3 DNA sequence: TGCGCCAGCAGCTTAGGGACGGGTCAGCCCCAGCATTTT. Translated: CASSLGTGQPQHF. The full variable domain, its missing parts supplied by reference TRBV5-1 and TRBJ1-5, is KAGVTQTPRYLIKTRGQQVTLSCSPISGHRSVSWYQQTPGQGLQFLFEYFSETQRNKGNFPGRFSGRQFSNSRSEMNVSTLELGDSALYLCASSLGTGQPQHFGDGTRLSIL.

This rearrangement joins TRBV12-3 or TRBV12-4 to TRBJ2-2; D unresolved. V gave up 1 base and J gave up 6 bases, with 6 bases separating them. The CDR3 extends over 13 amino acids. CDR3 nucleotide sequence: TGTGCCAGCAGTTTAGATGCGTCCGGGGAGCTGTTTTTT. This gives the protein CASSLDASGELFF.

In its sample, this clonotype was seen many times. This sequence joins TRBV6-1 and TRBJ1-5, with D tentatively TRBD1 (6 bases). Germline V lookup: CDR1 MNHNS, CDR2 SASEGT. The CDR3 is 14 residues long. The V end lost 9 bases, the J end lost 1 base, and 13 bases lay between the germline ends. The CDR3 DNA reads TGTGCCAGTACAGGGTCCCCGAGCAATCAGCCCCAGCATTTT. This translates into CASTGSPSNQPQHF.

CDR3 loop: CASSHPGRTNYGYTF. The CDR3 DNA reads as TGTGCCAGCAGCCATCCGGGGCGAACTAACTATGGCTACACCTTC. The chain uses TRBV11-2 and TRBJ1-2; tentatively, D is TRBD1 (5 bases). CDR3 length: 15 amino acids. Looked up from germline, CDR1 is SGHAT and CDR2 is FQNNGV. The germline V and J ends were trimmed by 5 bases and 0 bases, with 13 bases remaining between them.

The V and J genes are TRBV20-1 and TRBJ1-5; the match to TRBD1 covers 7 bases. The germline V gene encodes CDR1 DFQATT and CDR2 SNEGSKA (reference sequence). Losses at the gene ends were 6 bases for V and 5 bases for J; bases not matched to a gene: 10. This CDR3 region has 14 residues. This CDR3 is CSAARTGGDQPQHF. The CDR3 DNA sequence: TGCAGTGCCGCTCGGACAGGTGGGGATCAGCCCCAGCATTTT.

This clonotype was observed a single time. The chain combines TRBV6-1 with TRBJ2-7; the D is unclear. The CDR3 sequence is 12 residues long. V lost 10 bases and J lost 2, with 12 bases in between. Germline values: CDR1 MNHNS, CDR2 SASEGT. In DNA, the CDR3 is TGTGCCACCCTATTCCCCACCTACGAGCAGTACTTC. It translates to CATLFPTYEQYF.

The V and J genes are TRBV20-1 and TRBJ2-7; 7 bases align to TRBD1. CDR1 and CDR2 (germline): DFQATT, SNEGSKA (reference sequence). The junction had 7 bases not matched to a gene; V was cut back by 6 bases and J by 2 bases. This CDR3 has 13 residues. CDR3 sequence (DNA): TGCAGTGCGGCCCGGGACAGCCCCTACGAGCAGTACTTC. Amino acid sequence: CSAARDSPYEQYF.

This clonotype was seen many times. The chain has TRBV24-1 and TRBJ2-5; D unclear. V was clipped by 3 bases and J by 0 bases, with 13 bases between them. Per germline, CDR1 KGHDR and CDR2 SFDVKD. The CDR3 extends over 16 amino acids. The CDR3 loop is CATSDTQEPYQETQYF. CDR3 sequence (DNA): TGTGCCACCAGTGATACCCAAGAGCCGTACCAAGAGACCCAGTACTTC.

This clonotype appeared many times. The J gene is TRBJ2-2, the V gene TRBV4-1; TRBD2 matches at 13 bases. J gave up 4 bases and V 4 bases, and 9 bases lay outside the gene matches. Germline values: CDR1 MGHRA, CDR2 YSYEKL. CDR3 size: 18 residues. The DNA of the CDR3 is TGCGCCAGCAGCCGACCAACTAGCGGGGGGGCAGTCACCGGGGAGCTGTTTTTT. As protein: CASSRPTSGGAVTGELFF.

This clonotype was observed many times. J is TRBJ2-7 and V is TRBV20-1, with TRBD1 as a possible D gene (7 bases). CDR1 DFQATT and CDR2 SNEGSKA come from the germline V gene (reference sequence). CDR3 size: 13 residues. V lost 6 bases and J 5 bases, leaving 17 bases between the germline ends. CDR3 nucleotides: TGCAGTGCCCCAACCCAGGGGGGCAACGAGCAGTACTTC. It yields the protein CSAPTQGGNEQYF.

The chain uses TRBV27 and TRBJ1-2, with D uncertain. CDR1 is MNHEY, CDR2 SMNVEV, per germline (reference sequence). Trimming took off 0 bases at V and 11 bases at J, with 10 bases between the two ends. This CDR3 region has 12 residues. The CDR3 spells CASSLSGDRYTF. The CDR3 DNA is TGTGCCAGCAGTTTATCGGGCGATAGGTACACCTTC.

The chain uses TRBV15 and TRBJ1-5, with 9 bases identical to TRBD1. V was clipped by 9 bases and J by 7 bases; unmatched bases: 7. Germline V gene data show CDR1 as LNHNV and CDR2 as YYDKDF (reference sequence). The CDR3 has 13 residues. The CDR3: CATTTGGEQPQHF. DNA of the CDR3: TGTGCCACGACCACAGGGGGCGAGCAGCCCCAGCATTTT.

This clonotype was observed a handful of times. The J gene is TRBJ2-7, the V gene TRBV20-1; D is perhaps TRBD1 or TRBD2 (5 bases each). Germline V gives CDR1 DFQATT, CDR2 SNEGSKA (reference sequence). V lost 0 bases and J lost 3, with 12 bases in between. This CDR3 contains 14 residues. The CDR3 sequence is CSARDWDGFYEQYF. The CDR3 DNA reads as TGCAGTGCTAGAGATTGGGACGGCTTCTACGAGCAGTACTTC.

The chain uses TRBV10-3 and TRBJ2-1; D gene ambiguous. V lost 1 base and J 5 bases, leaving 3 bases between the germline ends. CDR3 length: 12 amino acids. Germline-derived CDR1 and CDR2 are ENHRY and SYGVKD. CDR3 nucleotide sequence: TGTGCCATCAGTGAGTATAACAATGAGCAGTTCTTC. Its translation is CAISEYNNEQFF.

Ten or more counts support this clonotype. The chain carries TRBV12-3 or TRBV12-4 and TRBJ2-1; no reliable D call. Trimming removed 6 bases from V and 7 bases from J, with 4 bases in between. The CDR3 is 10 residues long. The CDR3 reads CASRANEQFF. CDR3 nucleotides: TGTGCCAGCAGGGCAAATGAGCAGTTCTTC.